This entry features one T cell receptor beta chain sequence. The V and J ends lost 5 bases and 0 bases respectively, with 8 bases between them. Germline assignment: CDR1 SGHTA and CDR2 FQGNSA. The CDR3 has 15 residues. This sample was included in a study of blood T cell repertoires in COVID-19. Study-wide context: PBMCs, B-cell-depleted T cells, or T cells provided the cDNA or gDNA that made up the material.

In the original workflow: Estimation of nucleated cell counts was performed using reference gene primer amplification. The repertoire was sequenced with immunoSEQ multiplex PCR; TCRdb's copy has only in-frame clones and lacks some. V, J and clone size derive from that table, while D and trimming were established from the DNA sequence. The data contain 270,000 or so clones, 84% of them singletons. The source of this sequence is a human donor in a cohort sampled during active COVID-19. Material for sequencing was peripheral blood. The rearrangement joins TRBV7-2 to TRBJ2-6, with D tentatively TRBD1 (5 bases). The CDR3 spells CASSPQGSGANVLTF. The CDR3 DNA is TGTGCCAGCAGCCCCCAGGGCTCTGGGGCCAACGTCCTGACTTTC.